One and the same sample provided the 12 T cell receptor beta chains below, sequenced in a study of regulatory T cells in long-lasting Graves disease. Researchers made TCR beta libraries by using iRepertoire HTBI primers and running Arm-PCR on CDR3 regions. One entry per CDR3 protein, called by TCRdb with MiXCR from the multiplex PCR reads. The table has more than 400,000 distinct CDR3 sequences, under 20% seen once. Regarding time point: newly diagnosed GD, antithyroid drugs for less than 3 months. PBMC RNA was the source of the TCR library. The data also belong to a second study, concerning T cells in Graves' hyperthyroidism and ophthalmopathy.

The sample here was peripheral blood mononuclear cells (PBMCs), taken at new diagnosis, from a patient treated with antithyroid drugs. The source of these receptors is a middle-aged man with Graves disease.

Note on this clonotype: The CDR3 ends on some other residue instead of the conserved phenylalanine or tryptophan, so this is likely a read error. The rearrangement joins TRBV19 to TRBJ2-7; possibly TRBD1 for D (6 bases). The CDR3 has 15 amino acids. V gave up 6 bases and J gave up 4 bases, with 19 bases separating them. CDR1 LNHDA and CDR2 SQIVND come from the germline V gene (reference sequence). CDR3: CASRAPGHSGYEQYL. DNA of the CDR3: TGTGCCAGTAGGGCCCCGGGACACTCAGGGTACGAGCAGTACCTC.

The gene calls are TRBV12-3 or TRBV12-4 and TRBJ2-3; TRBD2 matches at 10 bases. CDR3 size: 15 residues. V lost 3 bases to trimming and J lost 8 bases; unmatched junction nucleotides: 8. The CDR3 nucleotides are TGTGCCAGCAGTTTGGGTCTAGCGGGGGTCGGTACGCAGTATTTT. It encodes CASSLGLAGVGTQYF.

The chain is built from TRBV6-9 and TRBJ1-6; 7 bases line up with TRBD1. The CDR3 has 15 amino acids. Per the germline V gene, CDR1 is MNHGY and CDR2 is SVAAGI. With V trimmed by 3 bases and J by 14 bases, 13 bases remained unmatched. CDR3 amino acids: CASSYAGTADSALHF. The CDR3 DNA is TGTGCCAGCAGTTACGCCGGGACAGCTGATTCGGCCCTCCACTTT.

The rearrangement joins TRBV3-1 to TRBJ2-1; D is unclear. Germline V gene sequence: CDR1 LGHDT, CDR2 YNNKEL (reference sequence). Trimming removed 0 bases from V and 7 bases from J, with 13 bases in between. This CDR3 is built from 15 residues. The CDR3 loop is CASSQDRLSGNEQFF. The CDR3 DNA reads TGTGCCAGCAGCCAAGATCGTCTATCCGGGAATGAGCAGTTCTTC.

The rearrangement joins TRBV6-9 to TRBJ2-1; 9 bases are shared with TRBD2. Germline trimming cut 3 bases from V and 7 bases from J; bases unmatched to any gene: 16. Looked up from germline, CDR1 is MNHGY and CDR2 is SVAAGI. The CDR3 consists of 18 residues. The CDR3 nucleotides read TGTGCCAGCAGTTACGGTGGAGCGGGAGGTTGGGGAGAAAATGAGCAGTTCTTC. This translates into CASSYGGAGGWGENEQFF.

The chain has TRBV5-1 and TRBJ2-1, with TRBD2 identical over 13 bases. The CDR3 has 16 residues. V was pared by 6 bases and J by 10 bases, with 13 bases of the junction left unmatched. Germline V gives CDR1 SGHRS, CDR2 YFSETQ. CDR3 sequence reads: CASTWGLAGPSFEQFF. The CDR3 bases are TGCGCCAGCACCTGGGGACTAGCGGGGCCCTCATTCGAGCAGTTCTTC.

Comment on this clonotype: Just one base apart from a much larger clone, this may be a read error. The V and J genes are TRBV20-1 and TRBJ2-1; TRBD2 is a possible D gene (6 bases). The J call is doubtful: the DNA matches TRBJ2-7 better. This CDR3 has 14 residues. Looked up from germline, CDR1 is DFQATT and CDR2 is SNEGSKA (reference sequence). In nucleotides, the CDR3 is TGCAGTGCTAGCGGGAGATCGTCCTACAATGAGCAGTACTTC. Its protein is CSASGRSSYNEQYF.

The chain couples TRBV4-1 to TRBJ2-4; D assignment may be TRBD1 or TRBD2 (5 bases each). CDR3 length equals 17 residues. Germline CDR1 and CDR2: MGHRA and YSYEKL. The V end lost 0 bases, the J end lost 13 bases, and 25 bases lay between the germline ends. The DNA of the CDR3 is TGCGCCAGCAGCCAAGATCGGTCGGGGATCGGACAAGAGGCCCAGTACTTC. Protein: CASSQDRSGIGQEAQYF.

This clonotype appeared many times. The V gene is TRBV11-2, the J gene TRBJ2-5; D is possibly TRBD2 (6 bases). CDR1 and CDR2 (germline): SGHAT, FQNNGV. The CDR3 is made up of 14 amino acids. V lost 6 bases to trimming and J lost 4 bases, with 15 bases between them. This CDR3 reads CASSFGLFGETQYF. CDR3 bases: TGTGCCAGCAGTTTTGGACTATTCGGAGAGACCCAGTACTTC.

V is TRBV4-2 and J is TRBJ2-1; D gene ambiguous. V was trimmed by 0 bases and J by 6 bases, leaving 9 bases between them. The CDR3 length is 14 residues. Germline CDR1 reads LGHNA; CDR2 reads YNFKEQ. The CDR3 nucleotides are TGTGCCAGCAGCCAAGAAACACAGAGCAATGAGCAGTTCTTC. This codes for CASSQETQSNEQFF.

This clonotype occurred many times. CDR3 region: CASAGDREYQETQYF. The CDR3 region has the DNA TGTGCCAGCGCGGGGGACAGGGAGTACCAAGAGACCCAGTACTTC. The V and J genes are TRBV28 and TRBJ2-5, with 9 bases identical to TRBD1. Trimming removed 8 bases from V and 0 bases from J; junction bases left unmatched: 7. This CDR3 spans 15 amino acids. The germline V gene encodes CDR1 MDHEN and CDR2 SYDVKM.

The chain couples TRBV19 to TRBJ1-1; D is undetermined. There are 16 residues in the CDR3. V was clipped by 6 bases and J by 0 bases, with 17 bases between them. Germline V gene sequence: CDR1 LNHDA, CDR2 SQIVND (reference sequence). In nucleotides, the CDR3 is TGTGCCAGTAGAACGGACGGCGCCCCATTGAACACTGAAGCTTTCTTT. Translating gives CASRTDGAPLNTEAFF.